This T cell receptor beta chain was recorded in a study of blood T cell repertoires in COVID-19. Whole-study context: Samples representing acute and convalescent COVID-19 were sourced from the United States, Italy and Spain.

This CDR3 is 13 amino acids long. CDR1 is SGHAT, CDR2 FQNNGV, per germline. Between the trimmed V and J ends, which lost 3 bases and 8 bases, there was a span of 14 bases. Study processing details: Estimation of nucleated cell counts was performed using reference gene primer amplification. Sequencing used immunoSEQ multiplex PCR; TCRdb keeps in-frame clones, though not all of them. V, J and clone size are taken as reported in that table, and D and trimming were inferred from the DNA itself. The table shows about 74,000 clones, with 65% to 90% occurring only once. The sample taken for sequencing was peripheral blood. This sequence originates from a man between 45 and 60 years old with acute or convalescent COVID-19. V usage is TRBV11-2 and J usage is TRBJ2-7, with unresolved D. CDR3 amino acids: CASSLSFLGQQYV. The CDR3 coding sequence is TGTGCCAGCAGCTTGTCTTTCCTTGGGCAGCAGTACGTC.